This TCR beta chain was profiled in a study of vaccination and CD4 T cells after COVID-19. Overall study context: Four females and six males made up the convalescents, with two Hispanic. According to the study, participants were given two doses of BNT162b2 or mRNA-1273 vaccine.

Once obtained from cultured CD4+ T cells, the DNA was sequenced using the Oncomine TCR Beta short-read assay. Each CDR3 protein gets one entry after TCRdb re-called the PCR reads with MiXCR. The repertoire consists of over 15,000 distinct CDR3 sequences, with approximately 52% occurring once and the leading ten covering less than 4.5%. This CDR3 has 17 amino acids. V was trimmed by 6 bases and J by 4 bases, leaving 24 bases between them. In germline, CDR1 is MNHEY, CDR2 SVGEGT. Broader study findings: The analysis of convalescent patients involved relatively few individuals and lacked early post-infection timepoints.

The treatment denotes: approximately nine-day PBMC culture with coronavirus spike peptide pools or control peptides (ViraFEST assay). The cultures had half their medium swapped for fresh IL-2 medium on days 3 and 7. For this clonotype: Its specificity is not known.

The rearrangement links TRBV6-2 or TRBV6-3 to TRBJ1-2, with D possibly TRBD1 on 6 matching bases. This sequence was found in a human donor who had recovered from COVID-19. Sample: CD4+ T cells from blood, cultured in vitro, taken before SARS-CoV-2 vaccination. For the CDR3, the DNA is TGTGCCAGCAGCTACGGTTCGACAGGCCGGCTTTCCTATGGCTACACCTTC. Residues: CASSYGSTGRLSYGYTF.